This T cell receptor beta chain was sequenced in a study of cytomegalovirus exposure and HLA in healthy donors (dated by TCRdb to the late 2010s). With regard to the full study: An earlier analysis of fewer than 750 of the donors reported approximately 260 Gb of sequence data and 117 million unique TCR beta sequences obtained from about 200 million T cells. An early release that covered about 600 HLA-typed donors contained approximately 300 gigabases of sequencing data and tens of millions of unique TCR sequences. Of the roughly 390 genotyped donors, around 81% fell in the genetic ancestry cluster associated with self-reported Caucasian donors. The study aimed to test whether cataloging public T cell receptors could reveal signatures of past pathogen exposure. The study profiled the T cell repertoires of hundreds of subjects by immunosequencing and related them to cytomegalovirus serostatus. Besides the first cohort of 666 subjects, a separate validation cohort made up of about 120 different subjects was used. High-throughput TCR immunosequencing, statistical association of individual TCRs with disease status, and machine learning were combined to predict cytomegalovirus infection status. In a later analysis, previously published TCR beta repertoires from 670 or so donors were re-analyzed and high-resolution HLA genotyping was added so that TCR occurrence patterns could be studied. Rather than using new phenotypic data, the later analysis identified candidate immune exposures from TCR beta sequences and from how often those sequences occurred across donors. An earlier analysis of 587 of the donors used high-throughput TCR beta sequencing to judge whether each TCR beta V gene segment behaved as functional or pseudogenic. Donor age, sex, ethnicity and CMV serostatus were compiled alongside the repertoire data. Genome-wide SNP genotypes for about 55% of the roughly 670 donors were used in a later genetic analysis, which treated that subset as a discovery cohort. Every discovery cohort repertoire had been produced on one sequencing platform. Both class I and class II loci were covered by HLA typing, at four-digit resolution. Typing coverage differed by locus: A, B, C, DRB1 and DQB1 were typed in about 620-640 donors, DQA1 in 500 to 550, DPA1 in approximately 610, and DPB1 in 472. Roughly five DR-DQ haplotypes were treated as single units for association and clustering because of strong linkage in the cohort. Across some 400 genotyped donors of the cohort, an average of roughly 250,000 unique TCR beta nucleotide sequences per donor were sequenced, and 15% to 20% of those sequences were non-productive.

There are 16 amino acids in the CDR3, from cysteine to phenylalanine inclusive. The sequence is cut down to CDR3 DNA, 48 bases in frame from base 1. V loses 5 bases, J loses 7 bases, and the germline ends lie 20 bases apart. Via the germline V gene (reference sequence), CDR1 is SEHNR and CDR2 FQNEAQ. The cohort consisted of some 670 healthy bone marrow donors. At the time of sampling, every cohort member was nominally healthy, though immune exposures that went unrecorded were likely present. The donor was CMV seronegative and was included in the group of about 400 seronegative cohort members. Every donor gave a peripheral blood sample, and the peripheral blood mononuclear cells from that sample were used for TCR beta sequencing. Genomic DNA extraction from the blood cell samples was performed with the Qiagen DNeasy Blood Extraction Kit. Findings and caveats that apply to the study as a whole: In both the original and validation cohorts, the classifier was reported to diagnose cytomegalovirus status with high specificity and sensitivity. Correlated functional status among segregating V segments might reflect linkage disequilibrium, but an unknown experimental factor could not be ruled out. Because counts were too low, more than 15 rarely observed V segments, including chromosome 9 orphons, were left out of the earlier analysis of approximately 500 of the donors. Because HLA typing was missing for some donors at each locus, association tests included only the typed subset. In a later genetic analysis, fewer N-insertions in productive TCRs were reported among donors in an Asian-associated ancestry cluster than the roughly 700-donor mean. Across donors, most TCR sequences were observed very rarely, whereas some public TCRs were present in many individuals. A later genetic analysis associated a missense DCLRE1C variant with V-gene and J-gene trimming of TCR beta chains, and an independent cohort replicated the association. Some IMGT-functional V segments, including TRBV6-2 and TRBV6-3, could not be told apart with the 87-base-pair reads, so those segments were excluded. Several of the top co-occurrence clusters appeared to be linked to parvovirus B19, influenza, CMV and Epstein-Barr virus, according to a later analysis. Presence/absence analyses assumed roughly uniform sequencing depth across donors, an assumption that may not hold. In a later analysis, HLA-associated TCR beta chains were found to be more clonally expanded and to have lower generation probabilities than equally common non-associated chains. A further reported finding was that TCR beta sequences accurately predicted the HLA-A and HLA-B alleles for most subjects in the first cohort. According to a later analysis, most CMV-associated TCR beta chains appeared to be HLA-restricted, and the HLA associations seemed to be driven largely by CMV exposure. In an earlier analysis of fewer than 700 of the donors, most TCR beta V segments appeared in productive rearrangements about 87% or about 30% of the time, broadly matching IMGT annotations. A cluster of highly shared sequence variants was judged likely to be a technical artifact of the sequencing pipeline. The authors suggested that the approach could potentially be generalized to other disease states and immunological phenotypes. A total of 150 to 200 TCR beta chains were listed by the study as associated with cytomegalovirus. CMV serostatus was the only immune exposure information available for the cohort. This cohort had only TCR beta chains sequenced, and the lack of alpha or paired-chain data limited which features could be detected. Strong co-occurrence of HLA alleles, especially DR and DQ, made assigning TCR associations to individual alleles difficult. According to a later analysis, TCR association rates differed among HLA loci, with DRB1 alleles showing the most associated TCRs and HLA-C alleles showing the fewest. At a false discovery rate of 0.05, a later analysis linked roughly 17,000 TCR beta sequences to specific HLA alleles. Three of the identified cytomegalovirus-associated TCR beta chains were confirmed in vitro to be specific for cytomegalovirus antigens.

Concerning this clone: This receptor's antigen is unknown. Base qualities were left out, and no much larger clone turns up one base away.

The library was prepared using the immunoSEQ multiplex PCR assay. For the multiplex PCR, a mixture combining 60 forward primers for TCR Vbeta segments and 13 reverse primers for TCR Jbeta segments was used. The CDR3 region of rearranged TCR beta genes was amplified from genomic DNA with a multiplex PCR assay. On the Illumina HiSeq System, the amplified TCR beta libraries were sequenced as 87-base-pair reads. Processing in the source paper ran as follows. In a later analysis, roughly 80 million unique TCR beta chains were counted across the roughly 610 repertoires, and roughly 11 million of these chains were shared by at least two donors. Raw reads were error-corrected and collapsed into unique sequences with a nearest-neighbor algorithm that merged closely related sequences to remove PCR and sequencing errors. CDR3 sequences were aligned to IMGT reference sequences to assign V, D and J gene segments. For a sequence to be retained, a match of at least six nucleotides was required to both a V gene segment and a J gene segment. A rearrangement was called productive if the CDR3 had no stop codons and remained in frame with V and J, and every other rearrangement was called non-productive. CDR3 was defined by IMGT convention, running from the second conserved V-encoded cysteine to the conserved J-encoded phenylalanine. The earlier analysis of about 530 of the donors excluded any sequence lacking an unambiguous match to a single V gene segment. In an earlier analysis of 587 of the donors, a V segment was called functional when productive rearrangements were above 56.7%, and segregating when the standard deviation between donors exceeded 5%. A statistical classification framework was built to diagnose cytomegalovirus status from the catalog of TCR beta chain sequences. In a later analysis, TCR nucleotide sequences were compared against IMGT/GENE-DB human TR gene sequences so that V and J genes could be assigned. A later analysis assigned CDR3 sequences and most-parsimonious VDJ recombination scenarios with the TCRdist pipeline. In a later analysis, every TCR beta chain was defined by the combination of its CDR3 amino acid sequence and its V-gene family, and reads without a unique V-gene family were dropped. As a way to deal with suspected cross-contamination and a sequencing artifact, a later analysis dropped 450 to 600 nucleotide sequences that were highly shared and had low generation probability. For each public chain, a later analysis derived a clonal expansion index from normalized ranks of inferred template counts within each repertoire. Generation probabilities in a later analysis came from a VDJ recombination model fitted to out-of-frame rearrangements, and those results were checked against IGoR. Hypergeometric tests were used in a later analysis to score TCR-TCR, TCR-HLA and TCR-CMV co-occurrence, with a repertoire-size bias correction applied to the TCR pairs. To estimate false discovery rates, a later analysis permuted the HLA or CMV assignments 20 times. In a later analysis, co-occurring TCRs were grouped with DBSCAN, and TCRdist sequence similarity was added when clustering was performed within HLA-allele-positive subsets. Co-occurrence clustering excluded repertoires with fewer than 30,000 or more than 120,000 public chains, plus five with anomalous nucleotide sharing. TCRdb provides this immuneACCESS table in a form limited to in-frame rearrangements. Some clones are lacking; in checked studies, under half of them reflect an unresolved V gene, and why the rest are absent is not known. The DNA gave D and trimming, while V, J and clone size come from that table. Counted in this sample were 110,000 to 150,000 clones; 60% to 80% of them appeared once. The ten largest account for approximately 5.1% of the sample.

Sequencing input: PBMCs. The chain was built from TRBV7-9 and TRBJ2-2; TRBD1 is possibly the D segment (6 matching bases). The clonotype comes from a male donor in good health and CMV-seronegative. The bases are TGTGCCAGCAGCACAGCCCGGACAGATTTTTTCGGGGAGCTGTTTTTT. It translates to CASSTARTDFFGELFF.